This T cell receptor beta chain was sequenced in a study of early T cells in non-severe SARS-CoV-2 infection. Study overall: Sequencing input comprised bulk RNA from unsorted whole blood; chain pairing was not available. Study-wide points: Matching with VDJdb favored anti-spike CD8 responses (missing private and CD4 specificities).

To note about this clonotype: Antigen: not known.

V was clipped by 1 base and J by 3 bases, with 10 bases between them. CDR1 KGHSH and CDR2 LQKENI come from the germline V gene. The CDR3 covers 15 residues. Individual cDNA molecules carried attached unique molecular identifiers. TCRdb processed the 5' RACE reads anew with MiXCR; each CDR3 protein has one entry. The data hold about 98,000 distinct CDR3 sequences, with approximately 14% observed a single time. The specimen sequenced was whole blood. The rearrangement joins TRBV18 to TRBJ1-5; D gene uncertain. The TCR was taken from an adult who was a healthcare worker with PCR-confirmed SARS-CoV-2 infection or an uninfected control (not recorded which). The chain's CDR3 is CASSPRQYNNQPQHF. The CDR3 nucleotides read TGTGCCAGCTCACCACGGCAGTACAACAATCAGCCCCAGCATTTT.